This T cell receptor beta chain derives from a study of T-cell memory formation after mild COVID-19. The germline CDR1 and CDR2 sequences are SNHLY and FYNNEI. The CDR3 totals 15 residues. The V and J ends lost 7 bases and 1 base, in that order; junction bases with no gene match: 7. There are many counts of this clonotype. TCRdb redid the calling of the 5' RACE reads with MiXCR, one entry per CDR3 protein. The table lists approximately 30,000 distinct CDR3 sequences, more than 15% of them singletons. What was sequenced was PBMCs or a T cell subset sorted from them (not recorded which). This rearrangement joins TRBV2 to TRBJ2-3, with 8 bases matching TRBD2. This clonotype was sampled from an adult who had mild COVID-19 (a few samples of this study predate the infection). Cell type and time point are not known. The CDR3 sequence: CASNLAGQGTDTQYF. CDR3 in DNA: TGTGCCAGCAATTTAGCGGGGCAGGGCACAGATACGCAGTATTTT.